At least ten counts were recorded for the clone carrying this T cell receptor beta chain. Its specificity is not known. This specimen belongs to a study of blood T cells in healthy people across ages. Study-wide points: Long-lived donors exceeded aged donors in naive CD4+ cells and diversity.

Sample-barcoded 5' priming and a J-beta primer mix drove a second PCR of roughly 6 to 12 cycles. Every cDNA was tagged by a template-switch adaptor with 12 random nucleotides. TCRdb re-analysed the 5' RACE reads in MiXCR, keeping a single row per CDR3 protein. The table has some 890,000 distinct CDR3 sequences, roughly 29% seen once. This CDR3 is built from 14 residues. In germline, CDR1 is MDHEN, CDR2 SYDVKM. Deletions cut 1 base from V and 2 bases from J, with 8 bases between. These same records also appear under a second study, on T cells of mothers and their children.

The rearrangement links TRBV28 to TRBJ1-2; no definite D call. Source material: blood. The receptor's source is a woman between 35 and 50 years old in good health. CDR3: CASSLFLGNYGYTF. CDR3 nucleotide sequence: TGTGCCAGCAGTTTATTTCTGGGAAACTATGGCTACACCTTC.